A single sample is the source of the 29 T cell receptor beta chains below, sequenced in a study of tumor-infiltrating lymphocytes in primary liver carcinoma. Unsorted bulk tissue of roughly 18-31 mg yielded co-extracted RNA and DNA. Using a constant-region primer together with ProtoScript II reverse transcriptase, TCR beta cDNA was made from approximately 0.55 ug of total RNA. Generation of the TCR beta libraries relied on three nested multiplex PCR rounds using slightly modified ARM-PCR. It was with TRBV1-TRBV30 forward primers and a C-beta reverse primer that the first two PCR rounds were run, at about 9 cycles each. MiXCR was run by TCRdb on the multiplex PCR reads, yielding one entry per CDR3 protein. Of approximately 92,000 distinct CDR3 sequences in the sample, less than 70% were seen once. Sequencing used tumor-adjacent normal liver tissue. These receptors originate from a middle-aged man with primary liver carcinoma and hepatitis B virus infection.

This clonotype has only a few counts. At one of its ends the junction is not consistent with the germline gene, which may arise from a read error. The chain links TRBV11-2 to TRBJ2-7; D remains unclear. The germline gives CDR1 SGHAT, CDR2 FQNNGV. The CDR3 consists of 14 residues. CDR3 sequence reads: CASNLTDIAYERYF. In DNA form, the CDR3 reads TGTGCCAGCAACTTAACTGACATTGCCTACGAGCGGTACTTC. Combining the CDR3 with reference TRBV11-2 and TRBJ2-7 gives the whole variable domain EAGVAQSPRYKIIEKRQSVAFWCNPISGHATLYWYQQILGQGPKLLIQFQNNGVVDDSQLPKDRFSAERLKGVDSTLKIQPAKLEDSAVYLCASNLTDIAYERYFGPGTRLTVT.

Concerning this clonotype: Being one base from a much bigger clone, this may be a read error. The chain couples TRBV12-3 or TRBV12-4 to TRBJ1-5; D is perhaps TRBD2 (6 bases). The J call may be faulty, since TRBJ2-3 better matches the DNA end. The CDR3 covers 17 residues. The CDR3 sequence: CASSFNPGVGSNQPQYF. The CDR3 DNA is TGTGCCAGCAGTTTCAACCCGGGGGTGGGTAGCAATCAGCCCCAGTATTTT.

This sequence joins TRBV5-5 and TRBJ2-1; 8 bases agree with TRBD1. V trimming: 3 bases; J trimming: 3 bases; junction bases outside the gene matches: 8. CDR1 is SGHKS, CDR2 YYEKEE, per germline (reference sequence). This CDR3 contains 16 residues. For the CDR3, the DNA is TGTGCCAGCAGCTCAGAGCACAGGGGGTTCTACAATGAGCAGTTCTTC. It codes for CASSSEHRGFYNEQFF. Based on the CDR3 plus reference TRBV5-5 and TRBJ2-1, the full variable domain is DAGVTQSPTHLIKTRGQQVTLRCSPISGHKSVSWYQQVLGQGPQFIFQYYEKEERGRGNFPDRFSARQFPNYSSELNVNALLLGDSALYLCASSSEHRGFYNEQFFGPGTRLTVL.

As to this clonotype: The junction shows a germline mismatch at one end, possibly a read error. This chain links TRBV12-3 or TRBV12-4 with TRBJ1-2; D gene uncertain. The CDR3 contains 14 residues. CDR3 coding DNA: TGTGTCAGCAGTTTGGATAGACGGACTTATGGCTACACCTTC. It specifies CVSSLDRRTYGYTF.

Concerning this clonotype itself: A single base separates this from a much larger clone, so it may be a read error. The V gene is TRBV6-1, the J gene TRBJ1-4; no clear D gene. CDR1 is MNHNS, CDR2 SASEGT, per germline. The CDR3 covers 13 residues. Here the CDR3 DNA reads TGTGCCAGCAATGAATTTCCGGGCCAGATACTGTTTTTT. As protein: CASNEFPGQILFF.

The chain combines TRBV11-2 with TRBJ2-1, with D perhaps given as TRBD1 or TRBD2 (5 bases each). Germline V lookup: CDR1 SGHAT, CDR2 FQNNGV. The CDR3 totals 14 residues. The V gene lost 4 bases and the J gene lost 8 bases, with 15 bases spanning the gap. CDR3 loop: CASSYGAACDEQFF. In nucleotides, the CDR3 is TGTGCCAGCAGCTACGGGGCAGCGTGCGATGAGCAGTTCTTC.

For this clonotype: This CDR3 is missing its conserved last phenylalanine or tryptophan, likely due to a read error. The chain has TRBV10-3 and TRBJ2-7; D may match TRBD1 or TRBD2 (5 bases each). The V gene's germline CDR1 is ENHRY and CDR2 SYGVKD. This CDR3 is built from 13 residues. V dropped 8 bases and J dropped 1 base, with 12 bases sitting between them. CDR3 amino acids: CAIGEWGSYEQYL. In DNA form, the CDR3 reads TGTGCCATCGGCGAGTGGGGGTCCTACGAGCAGTACTTA.

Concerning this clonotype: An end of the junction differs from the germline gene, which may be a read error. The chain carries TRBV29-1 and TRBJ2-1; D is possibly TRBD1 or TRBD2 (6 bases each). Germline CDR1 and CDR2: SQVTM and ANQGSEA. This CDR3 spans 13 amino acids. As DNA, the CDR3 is TGCAGTGCGATCGGGGGCAGTCGCAATGAGGAGTTCTTC. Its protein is CSAIGGSRNEEFF.

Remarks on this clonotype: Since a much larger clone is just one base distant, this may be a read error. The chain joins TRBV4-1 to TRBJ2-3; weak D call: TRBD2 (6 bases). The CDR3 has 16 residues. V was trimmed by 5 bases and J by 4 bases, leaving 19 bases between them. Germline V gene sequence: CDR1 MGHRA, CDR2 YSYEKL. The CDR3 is CASSSHSLVAADTQYF. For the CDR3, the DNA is TGCGCCAGCAGCTCGCACTCCTTAGTAGCGGCAGATACGCAGTATTTT.

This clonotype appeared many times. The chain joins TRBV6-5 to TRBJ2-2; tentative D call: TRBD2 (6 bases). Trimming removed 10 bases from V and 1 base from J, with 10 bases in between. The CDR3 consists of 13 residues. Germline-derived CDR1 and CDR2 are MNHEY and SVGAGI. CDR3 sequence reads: CATRGQNTGELFF. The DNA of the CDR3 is TGTGCCACGCGGGGCCAGAACACCGGGGAGCTGTTTTTT.

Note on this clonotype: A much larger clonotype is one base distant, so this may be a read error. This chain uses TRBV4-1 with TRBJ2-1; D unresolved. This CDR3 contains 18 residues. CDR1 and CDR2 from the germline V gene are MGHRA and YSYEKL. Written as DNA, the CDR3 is TGCGCCAGCAGCCAAGATTCCGGCCCCCAGAGCTCCCACAATGAGCAGTTCTTC. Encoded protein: CASSQDSGPQSSHNEQFF.

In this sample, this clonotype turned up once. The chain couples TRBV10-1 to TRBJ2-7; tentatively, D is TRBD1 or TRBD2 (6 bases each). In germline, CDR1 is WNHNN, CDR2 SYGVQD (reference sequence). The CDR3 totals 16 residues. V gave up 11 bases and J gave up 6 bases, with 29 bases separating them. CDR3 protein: CASHEVRGGGNCEQYF. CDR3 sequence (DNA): TGCGCCTCGCATGAAGTCAGGGGCGGAGGGAATTGCGAGCAGTACTTC.

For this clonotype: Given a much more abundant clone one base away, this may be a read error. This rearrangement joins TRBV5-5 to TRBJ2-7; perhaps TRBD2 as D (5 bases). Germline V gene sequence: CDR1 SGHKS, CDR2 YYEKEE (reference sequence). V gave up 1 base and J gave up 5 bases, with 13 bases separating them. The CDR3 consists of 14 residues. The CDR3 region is CASSLNGGRDEQYF. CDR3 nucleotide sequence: TGTGCCAGCAGCTTGAATGGAGGTAGGGACGAGCAGTACTTC. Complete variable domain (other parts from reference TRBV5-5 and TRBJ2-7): DAGVTQSPTHLIKTRGQQVTLRCSPISGHKSVSWYQQVLGQGPQFIFQYYEKEERGRGNFPDRFSARQFPNYSSELNVNALLLGDSALYLCASSLNGGRDEQYFGPGTRLTVT.

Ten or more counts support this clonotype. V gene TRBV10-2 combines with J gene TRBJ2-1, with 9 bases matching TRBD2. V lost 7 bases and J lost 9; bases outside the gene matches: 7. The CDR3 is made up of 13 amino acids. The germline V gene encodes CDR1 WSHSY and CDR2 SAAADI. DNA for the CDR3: TGCGCCAGCACCTCGGGCGGGGGGGTTGAGCAGTTCTTC. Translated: CASTSGGGVEQFF.

CDR3 in amino acids: CASNPDREAGELFF. The DNA for the CDR3 is TGCGCCAGCAACCCCGACAGGGAAGCCGGGGAGCTGTTTTTT. This chain joins TRBV5-1 and TRBJ2-2; 7 positions agree with TRBD1. Germline V gene lookup returns CDR1 SGHRS and CDR2 YFSETQ. The CDR3 is 14 amino acids. Germline trimming cut 6 bases from V and 6 bases from J; bases unmatched to any gene: 8.

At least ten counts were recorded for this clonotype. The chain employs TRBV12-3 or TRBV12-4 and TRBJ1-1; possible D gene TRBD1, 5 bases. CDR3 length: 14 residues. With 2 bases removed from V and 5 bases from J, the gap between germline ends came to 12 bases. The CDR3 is CASSLRQYGTEAFF. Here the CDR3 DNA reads TGTGCCAGCAGTTTAAGACAGTATGGGACTGAAGCTTTCTTT.

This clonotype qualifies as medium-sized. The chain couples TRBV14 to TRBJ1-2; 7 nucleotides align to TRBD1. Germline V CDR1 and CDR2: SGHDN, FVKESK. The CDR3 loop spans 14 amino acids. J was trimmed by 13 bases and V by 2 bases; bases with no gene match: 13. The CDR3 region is CASSQYGTASPLTF. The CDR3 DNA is TGTGCCAGCAGCCAATATGGGACAGCCTCCCCCCTCACCTTC. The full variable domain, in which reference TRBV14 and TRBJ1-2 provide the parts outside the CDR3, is EAGVTQFPSHSVIEKGQTVTLRCDPISGHDNLYWYRRVMGKEIKFLLHFVKESKQDESGMPNNRFLAERTGGTYSTLKVQPAELEDSGVYFCASSQYGTASPLTFGSGTRLTVV.

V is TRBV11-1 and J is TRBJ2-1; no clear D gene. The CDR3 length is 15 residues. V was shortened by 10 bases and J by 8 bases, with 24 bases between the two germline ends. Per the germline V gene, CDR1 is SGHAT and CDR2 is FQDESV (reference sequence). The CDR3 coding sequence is TGTGCCAACACCCGGGCGGCATGGGTTATCGATGAGCAGTTCTTC. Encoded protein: CANTRAAWVIDEQFF.

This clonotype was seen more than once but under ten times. Here the CDR3 DNA reads TGTGCCAGCAGCCCGCCCCCGGAGCTCAGAAAAGACTTCCAAGAGACCCAGTACTTC. Residues: CASSPPPELRKDFQETQYF. The chain employs TRBV11-1 and TRBJ2-5, with D unclear. This CDR3 contains 19 residues. The germline V and J ends were trimmed by 5 bases and 1 base, with 26 bases remaining between them. The germline CDR1 and CDR2 sequences are SGHAT and FQDESV (reference sequence).

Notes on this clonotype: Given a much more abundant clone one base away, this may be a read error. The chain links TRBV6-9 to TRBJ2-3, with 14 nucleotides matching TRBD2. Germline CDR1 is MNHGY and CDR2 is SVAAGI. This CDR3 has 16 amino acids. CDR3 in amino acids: CVSKGGLAGEINTQYF. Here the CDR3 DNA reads TGTGTCAGCAAAGGGGGACTAGCGGGAGAAATAAATACGCAGTATTTT.

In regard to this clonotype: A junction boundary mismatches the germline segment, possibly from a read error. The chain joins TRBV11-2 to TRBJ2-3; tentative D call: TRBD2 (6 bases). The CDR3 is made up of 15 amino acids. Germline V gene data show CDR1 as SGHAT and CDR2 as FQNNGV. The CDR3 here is CASGLLVGGEDTQYF. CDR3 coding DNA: TGTGCCAGCGGCTTACTAGTGGGAGGAGAGGATACGCAGTATTTT.

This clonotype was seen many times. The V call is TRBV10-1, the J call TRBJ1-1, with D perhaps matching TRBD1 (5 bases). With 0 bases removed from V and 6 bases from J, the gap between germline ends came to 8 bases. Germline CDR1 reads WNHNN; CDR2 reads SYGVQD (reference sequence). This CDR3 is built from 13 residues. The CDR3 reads CASSESGVAEAFF. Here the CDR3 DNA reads TGCGCCAGCAGTGAGTCAGGGGTCGCTGAAGCTTTCTTT.

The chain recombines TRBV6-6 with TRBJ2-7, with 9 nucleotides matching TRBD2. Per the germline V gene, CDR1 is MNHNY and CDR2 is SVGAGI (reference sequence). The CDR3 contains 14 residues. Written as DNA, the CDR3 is TGTGTCAGGAGTTATCCACTAGCGGGTGGTGAGCAGTACTTC. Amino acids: CVRSYPLAGGEQYF.

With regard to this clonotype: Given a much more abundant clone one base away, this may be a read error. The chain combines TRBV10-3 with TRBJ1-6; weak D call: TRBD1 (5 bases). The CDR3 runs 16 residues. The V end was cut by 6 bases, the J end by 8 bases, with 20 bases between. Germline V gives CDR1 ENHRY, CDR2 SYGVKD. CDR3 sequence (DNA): TGTGCCATCAGGGGGTACGGGCGGGGGATGGATTCACCCCTCCACTTT. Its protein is CAIRGYGRGMDSPLHF.

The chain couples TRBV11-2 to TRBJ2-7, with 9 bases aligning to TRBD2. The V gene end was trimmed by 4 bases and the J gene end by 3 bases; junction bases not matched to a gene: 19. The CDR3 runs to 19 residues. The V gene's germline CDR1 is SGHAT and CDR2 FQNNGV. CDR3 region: CASSSITSGGTDPHYEQYF. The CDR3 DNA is TGTGCCAGCAGCTCAATTACAAGCGGGGGGACCGACCCTCACTACGAGCAGTACTTC.

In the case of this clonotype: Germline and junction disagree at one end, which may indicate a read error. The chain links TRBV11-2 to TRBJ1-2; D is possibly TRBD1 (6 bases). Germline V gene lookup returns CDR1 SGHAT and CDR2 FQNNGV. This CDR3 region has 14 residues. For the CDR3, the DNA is TGTGCCAACAGCTTAGGGGTGGGGGCGCGAGGCTACACCTTC. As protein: CANSLGVGARGYTF.

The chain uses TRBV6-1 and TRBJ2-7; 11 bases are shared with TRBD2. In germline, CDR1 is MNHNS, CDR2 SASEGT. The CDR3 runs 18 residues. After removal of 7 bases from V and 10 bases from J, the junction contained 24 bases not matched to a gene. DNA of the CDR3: TGTGCCAGCATCTTCCAGACTAGCGGGGCCCTGAGCTCCTACGGACAGTACTTC. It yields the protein CASIFQTSGALSSYGQYF.

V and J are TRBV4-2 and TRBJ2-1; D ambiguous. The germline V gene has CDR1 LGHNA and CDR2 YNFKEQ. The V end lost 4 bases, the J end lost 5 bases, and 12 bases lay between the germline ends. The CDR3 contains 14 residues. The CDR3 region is CASSLGHSDNEQFF. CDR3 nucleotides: TGTGCCAGCAGCCTAGGGCACAGCGACAATGAGCAGTTCTTC.

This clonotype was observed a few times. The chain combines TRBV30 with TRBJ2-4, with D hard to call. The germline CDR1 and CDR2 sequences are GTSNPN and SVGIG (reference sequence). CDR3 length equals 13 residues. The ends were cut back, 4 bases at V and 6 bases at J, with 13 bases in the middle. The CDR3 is CAWTREPGNIQYF. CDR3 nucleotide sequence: TGTGCCTGGACGAGAGAACCGGGAAACATTCAGTACTTC.